This T cell receptor (beta chain) was sequenced in a study of T cells in Graves' hyperthyroidism and ophthalmopathy. The CDR3 runs to 13 residues. Trimming left V 11 bases short and J 4 bases short, with 18 bases between. CDR1 and CDR2 from the germline V gene are SEHNR and FQNEAQ (reference sequence). Amplification targeted TCR beta CDR3 regions from RNA transcripts. The HTBI set primed first-round TCR CDR3 RT-PCR. TCRdb independently ran MiXCR on the multiplex PCR reads; one entry per CDR3 protein. This table holds 300,000 to 350,000 distinct CDR3 sequences, about 18% found once. This clonotype was picked up many times. Its target is not known. Points from the study as a whole: Separation of ophthalmopathy from stable hyperthyroidism was achieved by a 13 V-J model.

Exclusions: uncontrolled infection, other autoimmune disease, pregnancy, lactation. Diagnoses rested on clinical symptoms, serum thyroxine and TRAb, thyroid ultrasound and orbital computed tomography. The source of this sequence is a woman aged 45 to 65 with Graves' hyperthyroidism. The sequencing sample was made of blood. V and J are TRBV7-9 and TRBJ2-7; D might be TRBD2 (6 bases). CDR3 nucleotide sequence: TGTGCCTCAGCTGGTGGTAGCGGATACGAGCAGTACTTC. Residues: CASAGGSGYEQYF.